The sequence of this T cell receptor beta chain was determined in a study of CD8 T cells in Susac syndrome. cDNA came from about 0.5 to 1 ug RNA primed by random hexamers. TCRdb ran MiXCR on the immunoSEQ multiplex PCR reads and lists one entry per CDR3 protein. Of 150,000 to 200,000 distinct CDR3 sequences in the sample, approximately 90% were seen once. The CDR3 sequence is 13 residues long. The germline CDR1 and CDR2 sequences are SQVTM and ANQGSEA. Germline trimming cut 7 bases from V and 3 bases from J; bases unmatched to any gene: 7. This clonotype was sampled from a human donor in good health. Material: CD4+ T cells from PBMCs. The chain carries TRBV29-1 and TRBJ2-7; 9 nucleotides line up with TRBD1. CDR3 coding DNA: TGCAGCGGGGGGACAGGGCTACACTACGAGCAGTACTTC. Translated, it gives CSGGTGLHYEQYF.